These T cell receptor beta chains were read from a single sample in a study of blood T cell repertoires in COVID-19. TCRdb's copy holds only in-frame clones and misses some; the assay was immunoSEQ multiplex PCR. Of approximately 32,000 clones in the sample, roughly 91% were seen once. The specimen sequenced was peripheral blood. Receptors were obtained from a man in his fifties or sixties with active COVID-19. Each CDR3 is given with its conserved first and last residue. The D gene is left open where the match is weak. Only part of the rows carry a size: once, few, many, or a class if the clone is expanded.

J	D	V	size	DNA	CDR3
TRBJ1-2	TRBD1	TRBV5-5	.	TGTGCCAGCAGCCCTTTCGACAGGGATGGTGGCTACACCTTC	CASSPFDRDGGYTF
TRBJ1-1	TRBD1	TRBV2	.	TGTGCCAGCAGAAAGGGGGCCATGAACACTGAAGCTTTCTTT	CASRKGAMNTEAFF
TRBJ2-7	.	TRBV19	.	TGTGCCAGTATTTTAGATCACCTGAGGACTAACGAGCAGTACTTC	CASILDHLRTNEQYF
TRBJ2-2	.	TRBV5-1	.	TGCGCCAGCAGCTTGGTCCCACTAGAAACCGGGGAGCTGTTTTTT	CASSLVPLETGELFF
TRBJ2-1	TRBD2	TRBV7-6	.	TGTGCCAGCAGCGGTCGGGTAGCGGGCAACAATGAGCAGTTCTTC	CASSGRVAGNNEQFF
TRBJ2-3	.	TRBV3-1/TRBV3-2	.	TGTGCCAGCAGCCAGGTGAGGGCAGATACGCAGTATTTT	CASSQVRADTQYF
TRBJ2-3	TRBD2	TRBV4-2	.	TGTGCCAGCAGCCTCGGACTAGCGGGGGGTACAGATACGCAGTATTTT	CASSLGLAGGTDTQYF
TRBJ1-6	.	TRBV9	.	TGTGCCAGCAGCGTGGGGCGTAGCAATAATTCACCCCTCCACTTT	CASSVGRSNNSPLHF
TRBJ1-2	.	TRBV7-8	once	TGTGCCAGCAGCTTAGCGTCGGAGGGGACCCGGGGCTACACCTTC	CASSLASEGTRGYTF
TRBJ2-3	.	TRBV6-2/TRBV6-3	.	TGTGCCAGCAGTCGGGCCTCGGGGACGCAGTATTTT	CASSRASGTQYF
TRBJ2-2	.	TRBV2	.	TGTGCCAGCAGTGAACAGCGAGCCACCGGGGAGCTGTTTTTT	CASSEQRATGELFF
TRBJ1-4	.	TRBV29-1	.	TGCAGCGTTGCAAACTCCAGGGGTGAAAAACTGTTTTTT	CSVANSRGEKLFF
TRBJ1-2	.	TRBV7-3	once	TGTGCCAGCAGGCGGTCGGGACGGAGGGAGGAAGGCTACACCTTC	CASRRSGRREEGYTF
TRBJ1-6	TRBD1	TRBV25-1	.	TGTGCCAGCAGTGAGACGACAGGGGGCTTTAATTCACCCCTCCACTTT	CASSETTGGFNSPLHF
TRBJ1-6	.	TRBV6-4	.	TGTGCCAGCAGTCGACTCGGGGGAGATTCACCCCTCCACTTT	CASSRLGGDSPLHF
TRBJ2-7	.	TRBV6-5	once	TGTGCCAGCAGTTATGAGGCAGGGGGGACCTACGAGCAGTACTTC	CASSYEAGGTYEQYF
TRBJ1-5	.	TRBV27	.	TGTGCCAGCAAGGGGTCGGGGGGACATAGCAATCAGCCCCAGCATTTT	CASKGSGGHSNQPQHF
TRBJ1-4	.	TRBV7-9	.	TGTGCCAGCAGCTTTGAGGGGGAAAATGAAAAACTGTTTTTT	CASSFEGENEKLFF
TRBJ2-7	TRBD2	TRBV27	.	TGTGCCAGCAGACTAGCGGGAGGCCTCGACGAGCAGTACTTC	CASRLAGGLDEQYF
TRBJ1-5	.	TRBV6-5	once	TGTGCCAGCTGGACGGGAGTACTCAATCAGCCCCAGCATTTT	CASWTGVLNQPQHF
TRBJ2-6	.	TRBV27	.	TGTGCCAGCAGTTTATCTGAAGGAGGAGGGCCTGGGGCCAACGTCCTGACTTTC	CASSLSEGGGPGANVLTF
TRBJ1-2	.	TRBV4-1	.	TGCGCCAGCAGCCAAAACAGGGAGAACTATGGCTACACCTTC	CASSQNRENYGYTF
TRBJ2-3	.	TRBV7-9	.	TGTGCCAGCAGCGGGAGTGAGCCCGGGGTTTTAGATACGCAGTATTTT	CASSGSEPGVLDTQYF
TRBJ2-5	.	TRBV2	.	TGTGCCAGCAGTCGTAGCGATGAGACCCAGTACTTC	CASSRSDETQYF
TRBJ2-1	TRBD1	TRBV6-5	.	TGTGCCAGCAGTTACTCCCGGGGACAGGAGCAGTTCTTC	CASSYSRGQEQFF
TRBJ2-7	.	TRBV29-1	.	TGCAGCGTTACCTCCCGGGACATCTCCTACGAGCAGTACTTC	CSVTSRDISYEQYF
TRBJ2-6	TRBD1	TRBV11-2	.	TGTGCCAGCAGCTCGTTCCGGACAGGGGGCGCAGGTGGGGCCAACGTCCTGACTTTC	CASSSFRTGGAGGANVLTF
TRBJ2-1	.	TRBV19	few	TGTGCCAGTAGTATAGGTCAAACAGCCTTGAGCTCCTACAATGAGCAGTTCTTC	CASSIGQTALSSYNEQFF
TRBJ2-2	.	TRBV6-6	.	TGTGCCACCCTCCCGGGTGGAGCGAACACCGGGGAGCTGTTTTTT	CATLPGGANTGELFF
TRBJ2-1	.	TRBV12-3/TRBV12-4	.	TGTGCCAGCAGACCTAGCTCCTACAATGAGCAGTTCTTC	CASRPSSYNEQFF
TRBJ1-1	.	TRBV5-1	.	TGCGCCAGCAGCCGGACAGAGAACACTGAAGCTTTCTTT	CASSRTENTEAFF
TRBJ2-1	.	TRBV29-1	.	TGCAGCGTCGTTCTAAGTCAGGGAAATGAGCAGTTCTTC	CSVVLSQGNEQFF
TRBJ2-5	TRBD1	TRBV5-1	.	TGCGCCAGCAGCTTGGGGGACAGGGACCAAGAGACCCAGTACTTC	CASSLGDRDQETQYF